Below, 25 T cell receptor beta chains from the same sample are listed, as sequenced in a study of blood T cell repertoires in COVID-19. Generated by immunoSEQ multiplex PCR, the TCRdb table keeps only in-frame clones and is missing some. This sample has under 200,000 clones; about 83% occur once, and the top ten carry 6% to 9%. Sequencing input: peripheral blood. Receptors were obtained from a man aged 35-49 years who had recovered from COVID-19.

The chain has TRBV6-5 and TRBJ2-7, with unresolved D. Germline V CDR1 and CDR2: MNHEY, SVGAGI. V lost 0 bases and J lost 2, with 11 bases in between. The CDR3 is 15 amino acids. In DNA, the CDR3 is TGTGCCAGCAGTTACTCGCCGGTTACGACCTACGAGCAGTACTTC. Its protein product is CASSYSPVTTYEQYF.

This clone occurred once. The V and J genes are TRBV6-2 or TRBV6-3 and TRBJ2-5; 8 bases fit TRBD2. From germline, CDR1 is MNHEY and CDR2 SVGEGT. The CDR3 length is 16 residues. With 5 bases clipped from V and 5 bases from J, the junction kept 13 bases outside the gene matches. The CDR3 protein is CASSTDLSGSGETQYF. CDR3 in DNA: TGTGCCAGCAGTACCGACCTCAGCGGGAGCGGGGAGACCCAGTACTTC.

V gene TRBV27 combines with J gene TRBJ2-3; TRBD2 matches at 7 bases. CDR1 and CDR2 (germline): MNHEY, SMNVEV (reference sequence). V lost 5 bases and J lost 4; bases outside the gene matches: 9. This CDR3 comprises 15 residues. CDR3 in amino acids: CASSTLAAGADTQYF. The CDR3, as DNA: TGTGCCAGCAGTACCCTAGCGGCCGGTGCAGATACGCAGTATTTT.

The V call is TRBV19, the J call TRBJ2-7; 9 bases map to TRBD2. J lost 5 bases, V lost 1 base, and 3 bases had no gene match. This CDR3 contains 14 residues. Germline assignment: CDR1 LNHDA and CDR2 SQIVND (reference sequence). The chain's CDR3 is CASSIGAGGNEQYF. The CDR3 DNA is TGTGCCAGTAGTATAGGAGCGGGAGGAAACGAGCAGTACTTC.

The chain recombines TRBV7-9 with TRBJ1-1; D possibly corresponds to TRBD1 (6 bases). Per germline, CDR1 SEHNR and CDR2 FQNEAQ (reference sequence). The CDR3 runs 16 residues. With 5 bases removed from V and 3 bases from J, the gap between germline ends came to 19 bases. CDR3 nucleotide sequence: TGTGCCAGCAGCCCAGGCAGGGGCCCGCAAGACACTGAAGCTTTCTTT. This codes for CASSPGRGPQDTEAFF.

The CDR3 region has the DNA TGTGCCAGCAGCCTCGGGGGGCTCCAAGAGACCCAGTACTTC. Protein product: CASSLGGLQETQYF. The V gene is TRBV5-4, the J gene TRBJ2-5; weak D call: TRBD2 (7 bases). Trimming shortened V by 4 bases and J by 1 base, and 11 bases separated the two germline ends. The V gene's germline CDR1 is SGHNT and CDR2 YYREEE (reference sequence). There are 14 residues in the CDR3.

The V gene is TRBV28, the J gene TRBJ1-5; TRBD1 matches at 10 bases. Losses at the gene ends were 5 bases for V and 5 bases for J; bases not matched to a gene: 6. This CDR3 comprises 15 residues. Germline V gives CDR1 MDHEN, CDR2 SYDVKM. This chain's CDR3 is CASSTSGQGDQPQHF. Here the CDR3 DNA reads TGTGCCAGCAGTACATCCGGACAGGGGGATCAGCCCCAGCATTTT. Supplemented by reference TRBV28 and TRBJ1-5, the full variable domain reads DVKVTQSSRYLVKRTGEKVFLECVQDMDHENMFWYRQDPGLGLRLIYFSYDVKMKEKGDIPEGYSVSREKKERFSLILESASTNQTSMYLCASSTSGQGDQPQHFGDGTRLSIL.

This rearrangement joins TRBV27 to TRBJ2-2; 13 positions agree with TRBD2. V lost 4 bases and J lost 5; bases outside the gene matches: 1. CDR1 MNHEY and CDR2 SMNVEV come from the germline V gene (reference sequence). The CDR3 length is 15 residues. CDR3 in DNA: TGTGCCAGCAGTTGGACTAGCGGGAGTACCGGGGAGCTGTTTTTT. Protein: CASSWTSGSTGELFF.

J is TRBJ2-2 and V is TRBV7-9; 7 bases align to TRBD1. Per germline, CDR1 SEHNR and CDR2 FQNEAQ (reference sequence). With 5 bases clipped from V and 0 bases from J, the junction kept 6 bases outside the gene matches. The CDR3 runs 16 residues. This chain's CDR3 is CASSPQQGANTGELFF. The CDR3 DNA sequence: TGTGCCAGCAGCCCTCAGCAGGGGGCGAACACCGGGGAGCTGTTTTTT. The variable domain in full, completed from reference TRBV7-9 and TRBJ2-2, reads DTGVSQNPRHKITKRGQNVTFRCDPISEHNRLYWYRQTLGQGPEFLTYFQNEAQLEKSRLLSDRFSAERPKGSFSTLEIQRTEQGDSAMYLCASSPQQGANTGELFFGEGSRLTVL.

The J gene is TRBJ2-3, the V gene TRBV4-2; 7 bases map to TRBD2. CDR3 length: 17 amino acids. Germline V lookup: CDR1 LGHNA, CDR2 YNFKEQ. With V trimmed by 4 bases and J by 10 bases, 20 bases remained unmatched. The CDR3 nucleotides are TGTGCCAGCAGCCCGCCCACGGCGGGAGACTTGGTTTTTTCGCAGTATTTT. It is translated as CASSPPTAGDLVFSQYF.

This rearrangement joins TRBV4-2 to TRBJ2-7; 7 bases are a match to TRBD2. V was pared by 6 bases and J by 0 bases, with 5 bases of the junction left unmatched. The length of the CDR3 is 14 residues. The germline CDR1 and CDR2 sequences are LGHNA and YNFKEQ. The CDR3 spells CASSGAGTSYEQYF. DNA for the CDR3: TGTGCCAGCAGTGGAGCGGGGACCTCCTACGAGCAGTACTTC.

The chain combines TRBV6-5 with TRBJ2-1; weak D call: TRBD2 (5 bases). V was pared by 8 bases and J by 7 bases, with 18 bases between. The V gene's germline CDR1 is MNHEY and CDR2 SVGAGI. The length of the CDR3 is 14 residues. The DNA for the CDR3 is TGTGCCAGCCGGCCGAGCCTAGCAAGGAATGAGCAGTTCTTC. Protein: CASRPSLARNEQFF.

The chain links TRBV11-3 to TRBJ2-1; 8 nucleotides align to TRBD1. Germline loops: CDR1 SGHNT, CDR2 YENEEA. V dropped 6 bases and J dropped 8; count of bases not matched to a gene: 9. The CDR3 is 14 amino acids. In DNA, the CDR3 is TGTGCCAGCAGTTCAGGTGACAGGGGCTATGAGCAGTTCTTC. Its protein product is CASSSGDRGYEQFF.

V usage is TRBV18 and J usage is TRBJ2-3; 8 bases line up with TRBD2. CDR1 is KGHSH, CDR2 LQKENI, per germline. J gave up 2 bases and V 2 bases, and 6 bases lay outside the gene matches. This CDR3 is built from 16 residues. The CDR3 region is CASSPSQRGNTDTQYF. DNA for the CDR3: TGTGCCAGCTCACCATCTCAGCGGGGGAACACAGATACGCAGTATTTT.

This sequence joins TRBV10-3 and TRBJ2-2; D is ambiguous. Trimming took off 3 bases at V and 7 bases at J, with 9 bases between the two ends. The CDR3 runs 13 residues. Germline loops: CDR1 ENHRY, CDR2 SYGVKD. The CDR3 DNA follows: TGTGCCATCAGTGAAATAGCAAACGGGGAGCTGTTTTTT. Its translation: CAISEIANGELFF.

The V call is TRBV6-5, the J call TRBJ1-1; 8 nucleotides agree with TRBD1. This CDR3 is built from 13 residues. After removal of 10 bases from V and 8 bases from J, the junction contained 12 bases not matched to a gene. Per germline, CDR1 MNHEY and CDR2 SVGAGI. The DNA for the CDR3 is TGTGCCATCGGGGTACCCGGGACAGGCGAAGCTTTCTTT. Protein sequence: CAIGVPGTGEAFF.

V and J are TRBV28 and TRBJ1-4; 8 bases line up with TRBD1. Germline loops: CDR1 MDHEN, CDR2 SYDVKM. Trimming took 5 bases from V and 8 from J; bases not matched to a gene: 10. The CDR3 consists of 15 residues. CDR3 residues: CASSTMTGESEKLFF. Here the CDR3 DNA reads TGTGCCAGCAGTACAATGACAGGGGAAAGCGAAAAACTGTTTTTT.

V and J are TRBV7-9 and TRBJ2-3, with 13 bases matching TRBD2. Germline V CDR1 and CDR2: SEHNR, FQNEAQ (reference sequence). V was pared by 8 bases and J by 2 bases, with 4 bases of the junction left unmatched. The CDR3 covers 15 residues. CDR3 nucleotide sequence: TGTGCCAGCGGAGGACTAGCGGGAGTCACAGATACGCAGTATTTT. This codes for CASGGLAGVTDTQYF.

This chain joins TRBV27 and TRBJ2-6; maybe TRBD1 (6 bases). V was trimmed by 6 bases and J by 0 bases, leaving 9 bases between them. This CDR3 is 15 amino acids long. Germline values: CDR1 MNHEY, CDR2 SMNVEV (reference sequence). CDR3 coding DNA: TGTGCCAGCAGCGACAGGCGCTCTGGGGCCAACGTCCTGACTTTC. Its protein product is CASSDRRSGANVLTF. Together with reference TRBV27 and TRBJ2-6, the CDR3 gives the full variable domain: EAQVTQNPRYLITVTGKKLTVTCSQNMNHEYMSWYRQDPGLGLRQIYYSMNVEVTDKGDVPEGYKVSRKEKRNFPLILESPSPNQTSLYFCASSDRRSGANVLTFGAGSRLTVL.

This clone has only one observation. J is TRBJ2-3 and V is TRBV21-1; TRBD2 is the table's D call, not checked against the DNA. TRBV21-1 corresponds to a pseudogene. The CDR3 is 15 residues long. The CDR3 reads CASSKLTESTDTQYF. The CDR3 coding sequence is TGTGCCAGCAGCAAACTAACTGAGAGCACAGATACGCAGTATTTT.

This clone was seen once. The CDR3 here is CASSEAAQVYEQYF. For the CDR3, the DNA is TGTGCCAGCAGTGAAGCGGCACAGGTCTACGAGCAGTACTTC. The chain is built from TRBV2 and TRBJ2-7, with D perhaps TRBD1 (5 bases). The V end lost 0 bases, the J end lost 3 bases, and 9 bases lay between the germline ends. The CDR3 has 14 amino acids. Germline loops: CDR1 SNHLY, CDR2 FYNNEI. Together with reference TRBV2 and TRBJ2-7, the CDR3 gives the full variable domain: EPEVTQTPSHQVTQMGQEVILRCVPISNHLYFYWYRQILGQKVEFLVSFYNNEISEKSEIFDDQFSVERPDGSNFTLKIRSTKLEDSAMYFCASSEAAQVYEQYFGPGTRLTVT.

The chain has TRBV7-2 and TRBJ2-5; 10 bases line up with TRBD1. Germline-derived CDR1 and CDR2 are SGHTA and FQGNSA. V shed 4 bases, J shed 3 bases, and the junction held 2 bases outside the gene matches. The CDR3 consists of 14 residues. CDR3 bases: TGTGCCAGCAGCTCGGGACAGGGGAAAGAGACCCAGTACTTC. This encodes CASSSGQGKETQYF.

The CDR3 coding sequence is TGTGCCAGCAGTTTTCAACCGCCACGGGAGACCCAGTACTTC. Its translation: CASSFQPPRETQYF. This chain links TRBV28 with TRBJ2-5; no definite D call. The germline gives CDR1 MDHEN, CDR2 SYDVKM. The CDR3 loop spans 14 amino acids. The germline V and J ends were trimmed by 3 bases and 5 bases, with 13 bases remaining between them.

The chain carries TRBV11-3 and TRBJ2-5, with 7 nucleotides matching TRBD2. Unmatched junction bases numbered 9, after V lost 3 bases and J lost 2 bases. Germline V lookup: CDR1 SGHNT, CDR2 YENEEA. The CDR3 totals 16 residues. CDR3 nucleotides: TGTGCCAGCAGCTTTTCGGGGGGAGGTTTTCAAGAGACCCAGTACTTC. Its translation is CASSFSGGGFQETQYF.

The chain employs TRBV11-3 and TRBJ1-6, with D perhaps TRBD1 (5 bases). This CDR3 is built from 13 residues. The ends were cut back, 1 base at V and 7 bases at J, with 5 bases in the middle. Germline V gives CDR1 SGHNT, CDR2 YENEEA. CDR3 in DNA: TGTGCCAGCAGCTTAGGACAGAATTCACCCCTCCACTTT. Amino acid sequence: CASSLGQNSPLHF.